This paragraph reports one T cell receptor (beta chain). This entry comes from a study of Ad26.COV2.S vaccination and SARS-CoV-2 variants. This CDR3 is 14 amino acids long. The germline gives CDR1 KGHSH, CDR2 LQKENI. V dropped 9 bases and J dropped 1 base, with 15 bases sitting between them. Regarding treatment: roughly 20 received Ad26.COV2.S at low or high dose, single or two shots; several received placebo; per-sample allocation not given. Vaccine and placebo recipients were sampled on day 63 after the first injection. The table came from immunoSEQ multiplex PCR; TCRdb's copy has only in-frame clones and leaves some out. The sample has 250,000 or so clones, around nine tenths seen once.

The specimen was peripheral blood, collected in a trial of Ad26.COV2.S vaccine versus placebo. The sequence was collected from a person between 18 and 65 years old who received the Ad26.COV2.S COVID-19 vaccine or a placebo. The V call is TRBV18, the J call TRBJ1-1, with D maybe TRBD1 (6 bases). The CDR3 is CASSRGGQNTEAFF. The CDR3 region has the DNA TGTGCCAGTTCCCGGGGGGGACAGAACACTGAAGCTTTCTTT.